The following is a T cell receptor (beta chain) sequence with its context. Antigen: not known. Produced via immunoSEQ multiplex PCR; TCRdb's table is partial and in-frame only. This sample has under 150,000 clones, with 65% to 90% found just once. CDR1 and CDR2 from the germline V gene are SEHNR and FQNEAQ (reference sequence). V was pared by 4 bases and J by 1 base, with 13 bases between. The CDR3 totals 15 residues. This specimen comes from a study of T cell responses to AZD1222 COVID-19 vaccine. Regarding the study as a whole: Spike-specific TCR breadth and depth rose after two AZD1222 doses. Researchers took repertoire samples only after the peak T cell response had come. Possibly, clonal diversity was underestimated; donors were largely white British and included more females. Reports indicate that nearly half of spike-specific TCRs are directed at unmutated variant regions.

The TCR was taken from an adult who received the AZD1222 COVID-19 vaccine. The rearrangement uses TRBV7-9 and TRBJ1-1; D ambiguous. The specimen was peripheral blood, collected 28 days after the second AZD1222 dose. CDR3 amino acids: CASSSPEGSNTEAFF. In nucleotides, the CDR3 is TGTGCCAGCAGCTCCCCCGAAGGGTCGAACACTGAAGCTTTCTTT. The entire variable domain, with the rest obtained from reference TRBV7-9 and TRBJ1-1, is as follows: DTGVSQNPRHKITKRGQNVTFRCDPISEHNRLYWYRQTLGQGPEFLTYFQNEAQLEKSRLLSDRFSAERPKGSFSTLEIQRTEQGDSAMYLCASSSPEGSNTEAFFGQGTRLTVV.